Listed below are T cell receptor beta chains from one sample, sequenced in a study of blood T cell repertoires in COVID-19. Sequencing used immunoSEQ multiplex PCR; TCRdb keeps in-frame clones, though not all of them. Seen here are around 220,000 clones, around 86% observed once, and the top ten hold roughly 8%. Sequenced input: peripheral blood. All receptors derive from a woman older than 75 with COVID-19, enrolled during active disease. The CDR3 runs from the conserved cysteine through the conserved F or W. The D gene is left open where the match is weak. Clone sizes are given selectively: once, few, many, or a class where the clone is expanded.

size	J	D	V	CDR3	DNA
once	TRBJ2-1	-	TRBV21-1	CASSLAPVAGAYNEQFF	TGTGCCAGCAGCCTCGCGCCCGTAGCGGGAGCCTACAATGAGCAGTTCTTC
few	TRBJ1-1	-	TRBV6-5	CASSYSNSEAFF	TGTGCCAGCAGTTACTCGAACAGTGAAGCTTTCTTT
-	TRBJ1-1	-	TRBV19	CASSIRSGVRTEAFF	TGTGCCAGTAGTATAAGGTCGGGGGTGCGAACTGAAGCTTTCTTT
-	TRBJ2-1	-	TRBV9	CASSVGQVANNEQFF	TGTGCCAGCAGCGTAGGTCAAGTGGCAAACAATGAGCAGTTCTTC
-	TRBJ1-1	-	TRBV6-5	CASRARGSTEAFF	TGTGCCAGCAGGGCAAGGGGGTCCACTGAAGCTTTCTTT
-	TRBJ1-1	-	TRBV6-9	CATPPRGGLAEAFF	TGTGCCACCCCCCCGCGGGGAGGGTTGGCTGAAGCTTTCTTT
-	TRBJ1-1	-	TRBV10-2	CASTRGGNTEAFF	TGCGCCAGCACGAGGGGAGGGAACACTGAAGCTTTCTTT
-	TRBJ1-2	TRBD1	TRBV3-1/TRBV3-2	CASSQAGGTYGYTF	TGTGCCAGCAGCCAAGCAGGGGGTACCTATGGCTACACCTTC
-	TRBJ1-6	-	TRBV7-3	CASSFDSRAPLHF	TGTGCCAGCAGCTTTGACAGTCGTGCACCCCTCCACTTT
-	TRBJ1-5	-	TRBV5-1	CASSLGGGQPQHF	TGCGCCAGCAGCTTGGGGGGGGGTCAGCCCCAGCATTTT
few	TRBJ1-3	-	TRBV6-5	CASTTGGLGNTIYF	TGTGCCAGCACGACCGGAGGGTTAGGAAACACCATATATTTT
once	TRBJ1-2	TRBD1	TRBV27	CASTDGQGPYGYTF	TGTGCCAGCACCGATGGACAGGGACCCTATGGCTACACCTTC
few	TRBJ1-2	-	TRBV3-1/TRBV3-2	CASSQDPGWGVNGYTF	TGTGCCAGCAGCCAAGATCCGGGGTGGGGGGTCAATGGCTACACCTTC
-	TRBJ1-1	TRBD1	TRBV19	CASGTGALVTEAFF	TGTGCCAGTGGGACAGGGGCTTTGGTCACTGAAGCTTTCTTT
once	TRBJ2-1	-	TRBV5-1	CASSLSAWTDSDRNEQFF	TGCGCCAGCAGCTTGTCGGCTTGGACTGACTCCGACAGGAATGAGCAGTTCTTC
-	TRBJ1-1	-	TRBV3-1/TRBV3-2	CASSLRGGKRGRGGAAFF	TGTGCCAGCAGCCTTCGCGGGGGGAAGCGAGGTCGGGGAGGCGCGGCTTTCTTT
once	TRBJ2-7	TRBD2	TRBV24-1	CATSETGLAGVEQYF	TGTGCCACCAGTGAAACGGGACTAGCGGGAGTCGAGCAGTACTTC
-	TRBJ1-6	-	TRBV5-4	CASSPKSRGSNSPLHF	TGTGCCAGCAGTCCGAAAAGCAGGGGCAGCAATTCACCCCTCCACTTT
-	TRBJ1-5	-	TRBV6-6	CASSPLAYSGVSQPQHF	TGTGCCAGCAGTCCCCTAGCCTATTCAGGGGTGAGCCAGCCCCAGCATTTT
few	TRBJ1-1	TRBD1	TRBV6-5	CASNTRTGGIFEAFF	TGTGCCAGCAATACGAGGACAGGGGGTATCTTTGAAGCTTTCTTT
-	TRBJ2-3	TRBD2	TRBV5-1	CASSLGSGGPSTDTQYF	TGCGCCAGCAGCTTGGGCAGCGGGGGTCCTAGCACAGATACGCAGTATTTT
few	TRBJ2-7	TRBD2	TRBV15	CATSAWGGREQYF	TGTGCCACCAGCGCCTGGGGGGGGAGGGAGCAGTACTTC
-	TRBJ2-7	-	TRBV18	CASSQGRGSYEQYF	TGTGCCAGCTCACAGGGCCGGGGATCCTACGAGCAGTACTTC
-	TRBJ1-2	TRBD1	TRBV3-1/TRBV3-2	CASSQDPRDSYGYTF	TGTGCCAGCAGCCAAGATCCAAGGGACAGCTATGGCTACACCTTC
-	TRBJ1-4	-	TRBV19	CASSRIEGGTNEKLFF	TGTGCCAGTAGCCGGATCGAGGGAGGGACTAATGAAAAACTGTTTTTT
-	TRBJ1-2	-	TRBV28	CASSRVGGGYGYTF	TGTGCCAGCAGCAGGGTGGGTGGAGGGTATGGCTACACCTTC
few	TRBJ1-2	-	TRBV5-8	CASSLAPQGGHYGYTF	TGTGCCAGCAGCTTGGCCCCACAGGGCGGTCACTATGGCTACACCTTC
-	TRBJ2-1	-	TRBV19	CASSEDSSYNEQFF	TGTGCCAGTAGTGAGGACAGTTCCTACAATGAGCAGTTCTTC
-	TRBJ1-5	-	TRBV7-9	CASSRGGEGGARPQHF	TGTGCCAGCAGCAGAGGAGGGGAAGGGGGGGCAAGGCCCCAGCATTTT
-	TRBJ2-5	-	TRBV10-3	CAISESPGAGQETQYF	TGTGCCATCAGTGAGTCTCCAGGGGCGGGCCAAGAGACCCAGTACTTC
few	TRBJ2-1	-	TRBV7-9	CASSRTVNEQFF	TGTGCCAGCAGCCGGACTGTCAATGAGCAGTTCTTC
-	TRBJ1-3	TRBD1	TRBV6-5	CASSYDRGRGNTIYF	TGTGCCAGCAGTTACGACAGGGGGCGAGGAAACACCATATATTTT